This TCR beta chain stems from a study of cytomegalovirus exposure and HLA in healthy donors. The CDR3 has 15 amino acids. Per germline, CDR1 SNHLY and CDR2 FYNNEI. The V segment lost 1 base and the J segment 2 bases; nucleotides outside the gene matches: 2. Vbeta (60) and Jbeta (13) primers were used in the PCR. Profiled with immunoSEQ multiplex PCR; TCRdb holds only in-frame clones, not every one. The sample includes roughly 89,000 clones, 80% of them seen just once. The rearrangement uses TRBV2 and TRBJ1-5; 7 bases line up with TRBD1. The specimen was PBMCs. The clonotype comes from a man aged 18-30 years in good health and CMV-seronegative. CDR3 DNA: TGTGCCAGCAGTGAAGAAGGGACAGGCAATCAGCCCCAGCATTTT. Protein: CASSEEGTGNQPQHF.